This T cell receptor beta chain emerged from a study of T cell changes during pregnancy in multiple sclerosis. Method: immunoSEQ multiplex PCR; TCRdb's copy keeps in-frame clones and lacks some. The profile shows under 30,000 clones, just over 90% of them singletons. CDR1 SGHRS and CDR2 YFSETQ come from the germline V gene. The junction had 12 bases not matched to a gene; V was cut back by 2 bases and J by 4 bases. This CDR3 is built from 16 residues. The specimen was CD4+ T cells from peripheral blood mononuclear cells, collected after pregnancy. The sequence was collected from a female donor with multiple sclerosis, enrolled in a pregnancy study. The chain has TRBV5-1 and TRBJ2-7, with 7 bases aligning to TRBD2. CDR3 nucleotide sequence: TGCGCCAGCAGCTTCGGACTAGGGGACGATTCTTACGAGCAGTACTTC. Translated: CASSFGLGDDSYEQYF.